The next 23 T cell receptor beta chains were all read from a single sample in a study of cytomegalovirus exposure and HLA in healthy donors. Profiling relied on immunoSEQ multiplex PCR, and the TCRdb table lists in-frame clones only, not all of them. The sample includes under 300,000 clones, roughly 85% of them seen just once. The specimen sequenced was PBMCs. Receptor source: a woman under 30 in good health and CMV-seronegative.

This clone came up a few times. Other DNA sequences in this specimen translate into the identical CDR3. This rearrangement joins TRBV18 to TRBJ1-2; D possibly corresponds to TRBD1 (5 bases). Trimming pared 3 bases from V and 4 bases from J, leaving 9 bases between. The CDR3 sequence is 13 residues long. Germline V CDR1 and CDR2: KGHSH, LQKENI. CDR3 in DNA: TGTGCCAGCTCACCGACAGACACCTATGGCTACACCTTC. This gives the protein CASSPTDTYGYTF.

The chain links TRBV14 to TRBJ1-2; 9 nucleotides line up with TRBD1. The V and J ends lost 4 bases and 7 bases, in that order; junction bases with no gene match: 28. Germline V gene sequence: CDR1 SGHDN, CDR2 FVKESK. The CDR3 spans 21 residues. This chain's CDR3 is CASSLVGITIQGASQPAGYTF. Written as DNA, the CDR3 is TGTGCCAGCAGCCTAGTAGGCATTACGATACAGGGGGCGTCCCAACCAGCTGGCTACACCTTC.

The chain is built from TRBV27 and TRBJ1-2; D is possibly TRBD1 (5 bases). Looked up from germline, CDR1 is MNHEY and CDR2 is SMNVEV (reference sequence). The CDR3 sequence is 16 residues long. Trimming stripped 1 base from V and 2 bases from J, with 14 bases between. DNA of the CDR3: TGTGCCAGCAGTTTATTAGGGCAGACAGCCAACTATGGCTACACCTTC. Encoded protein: CASSLLGQTANYGYTF.

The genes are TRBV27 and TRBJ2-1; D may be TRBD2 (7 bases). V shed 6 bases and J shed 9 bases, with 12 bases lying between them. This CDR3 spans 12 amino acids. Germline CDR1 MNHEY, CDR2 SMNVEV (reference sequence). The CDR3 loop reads CASSIGGGEQFF. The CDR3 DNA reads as TGTGCCAGCAGCATAGGGGGGGGTGAGCAGTTCTTC.

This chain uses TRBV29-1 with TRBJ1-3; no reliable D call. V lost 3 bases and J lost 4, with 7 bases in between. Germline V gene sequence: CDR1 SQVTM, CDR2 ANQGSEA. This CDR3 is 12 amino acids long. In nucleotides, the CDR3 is TGCAGCGTTGATACCGCGGGAAACACCATATATTTT. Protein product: CSVDTAGNTIYF.

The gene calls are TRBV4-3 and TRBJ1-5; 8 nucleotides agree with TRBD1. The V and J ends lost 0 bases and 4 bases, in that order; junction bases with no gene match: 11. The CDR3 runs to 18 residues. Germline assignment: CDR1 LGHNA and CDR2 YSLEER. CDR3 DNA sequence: TGCGCCAGCAGCCAAGAATTGGGGACAGGTCGGGCGAATCAGCCCCAGCATTTT. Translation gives CASSQELGTGRANQPQHF.

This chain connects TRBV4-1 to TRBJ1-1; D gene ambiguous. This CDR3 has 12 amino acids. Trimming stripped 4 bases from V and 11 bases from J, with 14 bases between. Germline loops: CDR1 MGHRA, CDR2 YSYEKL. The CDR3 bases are TGCGCCAGCAGCCCCCCGGGTGATAGGGCTTTCTTT. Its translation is CASSPPGDRAFF.

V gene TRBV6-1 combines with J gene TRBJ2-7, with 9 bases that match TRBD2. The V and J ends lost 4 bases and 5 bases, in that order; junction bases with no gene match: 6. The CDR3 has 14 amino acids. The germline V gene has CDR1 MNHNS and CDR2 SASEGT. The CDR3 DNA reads TGTGCCAGCAGTGCGGGCGGGAGGGCCAACGAGCAGTACTTC. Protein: CASSAGGRANEQYF.

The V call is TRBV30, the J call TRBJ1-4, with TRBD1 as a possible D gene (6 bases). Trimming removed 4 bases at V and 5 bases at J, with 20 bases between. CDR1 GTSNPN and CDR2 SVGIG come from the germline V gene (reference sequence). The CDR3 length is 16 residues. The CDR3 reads CAWTVFGGTGNEKLFF. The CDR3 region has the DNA TGTGCCTGGACCGTATTTGGGGGCACGGGGAATGAAAAACTGTTTTTT.

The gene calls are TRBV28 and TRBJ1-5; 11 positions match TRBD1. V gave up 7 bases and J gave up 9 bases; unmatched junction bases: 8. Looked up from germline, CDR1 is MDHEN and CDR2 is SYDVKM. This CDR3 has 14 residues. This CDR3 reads CASIPGQGERPQHF. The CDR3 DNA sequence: TGTGCCAGCATCCCGGGACAGGGGGAACGGCCCCAGCATTTT.

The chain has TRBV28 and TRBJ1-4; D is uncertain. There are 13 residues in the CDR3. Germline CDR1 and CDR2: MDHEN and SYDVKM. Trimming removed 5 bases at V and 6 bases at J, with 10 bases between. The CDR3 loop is CASSAANYEKLFF. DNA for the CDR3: TGTGCCAGCAGTGCCGCGAACTATGAAAAACTGTTTTTT.

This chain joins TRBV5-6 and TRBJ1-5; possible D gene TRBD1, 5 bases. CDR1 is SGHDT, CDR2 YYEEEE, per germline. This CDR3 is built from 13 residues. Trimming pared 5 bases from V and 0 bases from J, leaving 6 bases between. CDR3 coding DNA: TGTGCCAGCAGTCAGGGTAGCAATCAGCCCCAGCATTTT. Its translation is CASSQGSNQPQHF.

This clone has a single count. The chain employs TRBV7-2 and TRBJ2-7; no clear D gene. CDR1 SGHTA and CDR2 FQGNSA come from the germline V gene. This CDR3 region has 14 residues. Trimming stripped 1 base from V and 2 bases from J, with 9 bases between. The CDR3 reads CASSLGTNTYEQYF. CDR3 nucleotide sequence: TGTGCCAGCAGCTTAGGTACAAATACCTACGAGCAGTACTTC.

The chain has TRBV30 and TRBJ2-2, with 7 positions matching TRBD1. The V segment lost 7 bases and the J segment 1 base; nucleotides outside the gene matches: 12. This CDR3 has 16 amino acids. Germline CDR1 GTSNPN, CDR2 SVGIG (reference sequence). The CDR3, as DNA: TGTGCCTCCTCAGGGGTGAGGGGGCTGAACACCGGGGAGCTGTTTTTT. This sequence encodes CASSGVRGLNTGELFF. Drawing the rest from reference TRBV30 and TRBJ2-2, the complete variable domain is SQTIHQWPATLVQPVGSPLSLECTVEGTSNPNLYWYRQAAGRGLQLLFYSVGIGQISSEVPQNLSASRPQDRQFILSSKKLLLSDSGFYLCASSGVRGLNTGELFFGEGSRLTVL.

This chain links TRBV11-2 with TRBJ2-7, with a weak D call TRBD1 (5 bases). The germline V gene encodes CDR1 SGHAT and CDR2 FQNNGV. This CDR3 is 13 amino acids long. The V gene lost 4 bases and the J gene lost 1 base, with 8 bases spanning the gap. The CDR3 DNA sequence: TGTGCCAGCAGCTGGGGCCATTCCTACGAGCAGTACTTC. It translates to CASSWGHSYEQYF.

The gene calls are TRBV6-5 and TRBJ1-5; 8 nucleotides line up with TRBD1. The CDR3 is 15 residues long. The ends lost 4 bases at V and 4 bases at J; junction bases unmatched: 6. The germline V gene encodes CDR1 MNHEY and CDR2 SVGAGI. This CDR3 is CASSFDRGLNQPQHF. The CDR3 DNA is TGTGCCAGCAGTTTCGACAGGGGACTTAATCAGCCCCAGCATTTT.

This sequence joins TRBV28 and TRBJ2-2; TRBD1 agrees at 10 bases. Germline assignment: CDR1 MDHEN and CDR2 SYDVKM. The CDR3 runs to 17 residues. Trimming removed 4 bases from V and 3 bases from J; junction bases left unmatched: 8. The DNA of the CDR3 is TGTGCCAGCAGTTCCATGCCGGGACAGGGGTACACCGGGGAGCTGTTTTTT. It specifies CASSSMPGQGYTGELFF.

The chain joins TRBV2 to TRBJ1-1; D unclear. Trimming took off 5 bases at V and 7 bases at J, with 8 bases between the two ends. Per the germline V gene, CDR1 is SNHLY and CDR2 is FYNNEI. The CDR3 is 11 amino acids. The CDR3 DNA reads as TGTGCCAGCAGTCCTCGCAGTGAAGCTTTCTTT. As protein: CASSPRSEAFF. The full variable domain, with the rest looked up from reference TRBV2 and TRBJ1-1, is EPEVTQTPSHQVTQMGQEVILRCVPISNHLYFYWYRQILGQKVEFLVSFYNNEISEKSEIFDDQFSVERPDGSNFTLKIRSTKLEDSAMYFCASSPRSEAFFGQGTRLTVV.

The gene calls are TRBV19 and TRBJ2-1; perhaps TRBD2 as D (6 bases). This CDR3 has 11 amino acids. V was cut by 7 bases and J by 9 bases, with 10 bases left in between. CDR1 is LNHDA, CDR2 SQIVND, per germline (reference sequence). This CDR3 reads CASIGSTEQFF. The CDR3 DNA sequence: TGTGCCAGTATCGGGAGTACTGAGCAGTTCTTC.

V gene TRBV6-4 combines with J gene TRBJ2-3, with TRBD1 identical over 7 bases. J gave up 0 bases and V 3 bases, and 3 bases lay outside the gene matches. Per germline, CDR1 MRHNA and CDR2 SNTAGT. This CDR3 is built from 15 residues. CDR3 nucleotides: TGTGCCAGCAGTGATACAGGGGATAGCACAGATACGCAGTATTTT. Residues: CASSDTGDSTDTQYF.

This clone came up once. In DNA, the CDR3 is TGTGCCAGCACCGGGACTAGCGGGGGTTCGAGCTCCTACGAGCAGTACTTC. This gives the protein CASTGTSGGSSSYEQYF. The chain employs TRBV19 and TRBJ2-7; TRBD2 matches 14 bases. Losses at the gene ends were 9 bases for V and 0 bases for J; bases not matched to a gene: 10. CDR1 is LNHDA and CDR2 is SQIVND in the germline V gene (reference sequence). This CDR3 comprises 17 residues.

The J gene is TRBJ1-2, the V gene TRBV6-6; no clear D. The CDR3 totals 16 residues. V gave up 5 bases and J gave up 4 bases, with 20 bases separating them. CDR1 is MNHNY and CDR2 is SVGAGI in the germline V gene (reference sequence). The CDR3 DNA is TGTGCCAGCAGTCAACCTTCTGCCGCGGTAGTCTATGGCTACACCTTC. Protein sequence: CASSQPSAAVVYGYTF.

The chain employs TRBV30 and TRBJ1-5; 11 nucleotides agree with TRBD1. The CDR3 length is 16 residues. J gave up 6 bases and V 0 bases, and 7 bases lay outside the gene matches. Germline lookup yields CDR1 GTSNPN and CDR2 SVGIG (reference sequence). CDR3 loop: CAWSVGWGQGGQPQHF. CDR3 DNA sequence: TGTGCCTGGAGTGTAGGTTGGGGACAGGGGGGTCAGCCCCAGCATTTT. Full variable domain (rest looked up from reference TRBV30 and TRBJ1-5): SQTIHQWPATLVQPVGSPLSLECTVEGTSNPNLYWYRQAAGRGLQLLFYSVGIGQISSEVPQNLSASRPQDRQFILSSKKLLLSDSGFYLCAWSVGWGQGGQPQHFGDGTRLSIL.